This TCR beta chain emerged from a study of preoperative IRX-2 immunotherapy in early breast cancer. Treatment defined: preoperative locoregional IRX-2 cytokine immunotherapy. Samples came from a phase Ib trial of preoperative locoregional IRX-2 cytokine immunotherapy. CDR1 is SEHNR and CDR2 is FQNEAQ in the germline V gene (reference sequence). The CDR3 is made up of 12 amino acids. V was shortened by 4 bases and J by 3 bases, with 6 bases between the two germline ends. Generated by immunoSEQ multiplex PCR, the TCRdb table keeps only in-frame clones and is missing some. This table holds 24,000 or so clones, roughly 90% found once.

The J gene is TRBJ1-2, the V gene TRBV7-9, with D perhaps matching TRBD1 (5 bases). Sequenced here: tumor tissue, sampled after IRX-2 immunotherapy. This clonotype originated in a human donor with breast cancer. CDR3 in amino acids: CASSSGDYGYTF. DNA of the CDR3: TGTGCCAGCAGCTCGGGGGACTATGGCTACACCTTC.